Listed below are T cell receptor beta chains from one sample, sequenced in a study of cytomegalovirus exposure and HLA in healthy donors. TCRdb's table, derived via immunoSEQ multiplex PCR, lists solely in-frame clones and lacks some. Its table records 110,000 to 150,000 clones. Input material: PBMCs. The source is a male donor in good health and CMV-seronegative. CDR3s include the opening cysteine and the closing phenylalanine or tryptophan. A D gene is named only where the DNA matches it firmly.

j_call v_call d_call cdr3_nt cdr3_aa
TRBJ2-7 TRBV29-1 TRBD2 TGCAGCGTTGAATTCCTAGCGGGGGACTACGAGCAGTACTTC CSVEFLAGDYEQYF
TRBJ1-4 TRBV7-9 TRBD1 TGTGCCAGCAGCCCGTGGACAGGGGGAGCAACTAATGAAAAACTGTTTTTT CASSPWTGGATNEKLFF
TRBJ1-5 TRBV11-2 - TGTGCCAGCAGCTTAGGCACAGGCGGTACGCCCCAGCATTTT CASSLGTGGTPQHF
TRBJ2-2 TRBV7-3 - TGTGCCAGCAGCCTCCGTTCTGACACCGGGGAGCTGTTTTTT CASSLRSDTGELFF
TRBJ1-6 TRBV5-1 - TGCGCCAGCAGCTTGGAACAGAGCTCCTATAATTCACCCCTCCACTTT CASSLEQSSYNSPLHF
TRBJ1-5 TRBV2 - TGTGCCAGCAGGGGGACACCACTAGGCAATCAGCCCCAGCATTTT CASRGTPLGNQPQHF
TRBJ1-5 TRBV2 TRBD1 TGTGCCAGCAGCAAGGACAGGCGCCAGCCCCAGCATTTT CASSKDRRQPQHF
TRBJ2-7 TRBV7-2 TRBD1 TGTGCCAGCAGCTTAGGGGGACAGGGGCTTTACGAGCAGTACTTC CASSLGGQGLYEQYF
TRBJ1-1 TRBV15 - TGTGCCACCAGCAGAGATCCGGACAGCCCCACTCAACTATATGAGGGCGGAAACACTGAAGCTTTCTTT CATSRDPDSPTQLYEGGNTEAFF
TRBJ1-1 TRBV4-2 TRBD1 TGTGCCAGCAGCCTTACCCGGGACAGTTTAGTGAACACTGAAGCTTTCTTT CASSLTRDSLVNTEAFF
TRBJ1-1 TRBV4-2 - TGTGCCAGCAGCCAAGATAGGGGGACTGAAGCTTTCTTT CASSQDRGTEAFF
TRBJ2-2 TRBV18 - TGTGCCAGCTCCCGGGACTTCAACACCGGGGAGCTGTTTTTT CASSRDFNTGELFF
TRBJ2-2 TRBV6-5 - TGTGCCAGCAGAGCTCAGGTGAACACCGGGGAGCTGTTTTTT CASRAQVNTGELFF
TRBJ2-1 TRBV9 TRBD2 TGTGCCAGCAGCGTAGCCCTGGGACTAGCGGGAGCGAATGAGCAGTTCTTC CASSVALGLAGANEQFF
TRBJ1-4 TRBV9 - TGTGCCAGCAGCCCCCGTAGTGGTTGGAGTACGTCGACTAATGAAAAACTGTTTTTT CASSPRSGWSTSTNEKLFF
TRBJ2-7 TRBV11-2 TRBD1 TGTGCCAGCAGCCAAACCGGGACAGGGCCCTACGAGCAGTACTTC CASSQTGTGPYEQYF
TRBJ2-2 TRBV5-6 - TGTGCCAGCACCCTTGAGCGGAGGAACACCGGGGAGCTGTTTTTT CASTLERRNTGELFF
TRBJ2-7 TRBV27 TRBD1 TGTGCCAGCAGTTTTTCCGGGTCAGGGGGCTACGAGCAGTACTTC CASSFSGSGGYEQYF